This record covers a single T cell receptor (beta chain). The CDR3 has 13 amino acids. These data come from a study of technical replicates of blood from a handful of donors. Data came from immunoSEQ multiplex PCR; TCRdb stores just in-frame clones and leaves some out. The sample records more than 90,000 clones, 95% being singletons. Sequenced sample: T cells isolated from PBMCs. This chain links TRBV21-1 with TRBJ2-7; the D call in the table, TRBD2, was not verified against the DNA. TRBV21-1 constitutes a pseudogene. The receptor was derived from a human donor in good health. The CDR3 DNA is TGTGCCAGCGGGCGGGAGAGATTCCACGAGCAGTACTTC. Its protein is CASGRERFHEQYF.